Here is one T cell receptor (beta chain) with its context. The sample is drawn from a study of blood T cell repertoires in COVID-19. Study overall: Sites in the United States, Italy and Spain provided acute and convalescent COVID-19 samples. The cDNA or gDNA used as material had been derived from T cells, B-cell-depleted T cells, or PBMCs.

Authors' data handling: For nucleated cells, counts were estimated from reference gene primer amplification. TCRdb's copy holds only in-frame clones and misses some; the assay was immunoSEQ multiplex PCR. The DNA gave D and trimming, while V, J and clone size come from that table. In the table there are roughly 250,000 clones, approximately 85% of which are singletons. Germline loops: CDR1 SGHTS, CDR2 YDEGEE. The V end was cut by 0 bases, the J end by 2 bases, with 9 bases between. The CDR3 runs to 15 residues. Patients from Seattle were sampled longitudinally, starting during active infection. Sequencing input: peripheral blood. The sequence came from a human donor with COVID-19, enrolled during active disease. The donor label of this sample is uncertain. This sequence joins TRBV5-8 and TRBJ2-1, with D tentatively TRBD1 (5 bases). CDR3 bases: TGTGCCAGCAGCTTGGGTAGGGGTCCCTACAATGAGCAGTTCTTC. This codes for CASSLGRGPYNEQFF.